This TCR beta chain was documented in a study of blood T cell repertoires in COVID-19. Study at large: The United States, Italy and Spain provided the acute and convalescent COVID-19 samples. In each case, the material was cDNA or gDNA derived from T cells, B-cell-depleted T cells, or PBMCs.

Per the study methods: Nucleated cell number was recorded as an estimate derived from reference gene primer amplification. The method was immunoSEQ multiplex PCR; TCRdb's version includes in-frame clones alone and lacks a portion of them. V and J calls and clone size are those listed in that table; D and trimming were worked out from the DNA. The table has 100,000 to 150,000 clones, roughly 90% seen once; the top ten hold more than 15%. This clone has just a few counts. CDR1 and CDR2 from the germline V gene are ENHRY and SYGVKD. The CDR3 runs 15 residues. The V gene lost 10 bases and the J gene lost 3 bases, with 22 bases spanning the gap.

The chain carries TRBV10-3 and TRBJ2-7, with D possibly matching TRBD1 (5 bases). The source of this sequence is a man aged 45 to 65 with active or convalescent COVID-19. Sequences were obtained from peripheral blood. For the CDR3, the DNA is TGTGCCAGTACTCCTCGACAGATGTCGCTCTACGAGCAGTACTTC. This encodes CASTPRQMSLYEQYF.